The 3 T cell receptor beta chains below come from one sample, sequenced in a study of cytomegalovirus exposure and HLA in healthy donors. PCR employed 60 Vbeta and 13 Jbeta primers. Produced via immunoSEQ multiplex PCR; TCRdb's table is partial and in-frame only. The profile covers approximately 220,000 clones, with roughly 75% appearing a single time and less than 2% taken by the ten largest. Material: PBMCs. Receptor source: a woman aged 25-40 years in good health and CMV-seronegative.

The chain combines TRBV5-1 with TRBJ1-2; 9 bases fit TRBD1. From germline, CDR1 is SGHRS and CDR2 YFSETQ. The CDR3 is 15 amino acids. The trim removed 3 bases at V and 3 bases at J, leaving 6 bases unmatched. The CDR3 bases are TGCGCCAGCAGCTCGAGGACAGGGGCGGACTATGGCTACACCTTC. It translates to CASSSRTGADYGYTF.

V gene TRBV6-1 combines with J gene TRBJ1-2; 9 bases are a match to TRBD1. There are 15 residues in the CDR3. Unmatched junction bases numbered 6, after V lost 0 bases and J lost 7 bases. In germline, CDR1 is MNHNS, CDR2 SASEGT. The CDR3 region is CASSEAGQGYFGYTF. The CDR3 region has the DNA TGTGCCAGCAGTGAAGCGGGACAGGGTTATTTTGGCTACACCTTC.

This sequence joins TRBV2 and TRBJ1-5, with a tentative D call TRBD1 (5 bases). The germline V gene has CDR1 SNHLY and CDR2 FYNNEI. Trimming stripped 6 bases from V and 4 bases from J, with 13 bases between. The CDR3 spans 14 residues. The DNA for the CDR3 is TGTGCCAGCAGCCCCGAACAGGTTAATCAGCCCCAGCATTTT. Residues: CASSPEQVNQPQHF.